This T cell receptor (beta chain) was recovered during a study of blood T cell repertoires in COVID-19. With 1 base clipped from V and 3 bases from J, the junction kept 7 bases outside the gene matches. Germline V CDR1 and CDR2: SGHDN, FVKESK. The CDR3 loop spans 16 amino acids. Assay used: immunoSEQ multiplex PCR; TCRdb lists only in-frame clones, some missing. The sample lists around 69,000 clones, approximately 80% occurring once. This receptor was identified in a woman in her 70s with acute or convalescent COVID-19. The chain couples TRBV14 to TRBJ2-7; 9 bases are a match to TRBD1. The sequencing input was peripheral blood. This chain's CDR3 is CASSQVRQGVLYEQYF. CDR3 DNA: TGTGCCAGCAGCCAAGTTCGACAGGGGGTCCTCTACGAGCAGTACTTC.